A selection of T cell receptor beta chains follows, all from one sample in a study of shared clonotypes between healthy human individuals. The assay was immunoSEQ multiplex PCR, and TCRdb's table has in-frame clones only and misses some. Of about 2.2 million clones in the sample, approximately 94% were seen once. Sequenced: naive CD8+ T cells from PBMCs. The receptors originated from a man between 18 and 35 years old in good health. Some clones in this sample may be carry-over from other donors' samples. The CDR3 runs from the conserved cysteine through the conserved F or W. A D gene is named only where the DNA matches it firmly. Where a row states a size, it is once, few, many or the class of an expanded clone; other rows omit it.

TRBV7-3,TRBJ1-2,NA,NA,CASSLNAGALGNGYTF,TGTGCCAGCAGCTTAAATGCTGGGGCCCTGGGGAACGGCTACACCTTC
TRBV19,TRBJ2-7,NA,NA,CASSMMGAYEQYF,TGTGCCAGTAGTATGATGGGGGCCTACGAGCAGTACTTC
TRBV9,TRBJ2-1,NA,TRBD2,CASSVGAGPPYNEQFF,TGTGCCAGCAGCGTAGGAGCGGGACCCCCCTACAATGAGCAGTTCTTC
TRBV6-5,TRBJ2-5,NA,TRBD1,CASSYYRGQETQYF,TGTGCCAGCAGTTACTACAGGGGGCAAGAGACCCAGTACTTC
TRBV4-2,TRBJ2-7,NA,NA,CASSQEFTSSYEQYF,TGTGCCAGCAGCCAAGAGTTCACTAGCAGCTACGAGCAGTACTTC
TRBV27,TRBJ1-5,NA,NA,CASSSYDGATRGNQPQHF,TGTGCCAGCAGCTCCTATGATGGGGCGACAAGGGGCAATCAGCCCCAGCATTTT
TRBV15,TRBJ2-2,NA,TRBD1,CATADRGNTGELFF,TGTGCCACCGCGGACAGGGGAAACACCGGGGAGCTGTTTTTT
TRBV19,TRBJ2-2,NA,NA,CASSMGWNTGELFF,TGTGCCAGTAGTATGGGCTGGAACACCGGGGAGCTGTTTTTT
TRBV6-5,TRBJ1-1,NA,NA,CASFLMAGVNTEAFF,TGTGCCAGCTTCTTAATGGCAGGGGTGAACACTGAAGCTTTCTTT
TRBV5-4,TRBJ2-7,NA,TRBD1,CASSVTGGTYEQYF,TGTGCCAGCAGCGTGACAGGGGGAACGTACGAGCAGTACTTC
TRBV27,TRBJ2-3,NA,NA,CASSSSGPTDTQYF,TGTGCCAGCAGTAGTAGCGGCCCCACGGATACGCAGTATTTT
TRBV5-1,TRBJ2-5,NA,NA,CASSPSRERQETQYF,TGCGCCAGCAGCCCAAGCCGAGAGCGCCAAGAGACCCAGTACTTC
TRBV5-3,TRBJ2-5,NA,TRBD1,CAGRSGQGGETQYF,TGTGCGGGAAGGAGTGGACAGGGAGGAGAGACCCAGTACTTC
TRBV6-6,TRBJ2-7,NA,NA,CASSYLVRDEQYF,TGTGCCAGCAGTTACCTTGTTCGGGACGAGCAGTACTTC
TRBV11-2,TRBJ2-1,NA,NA,CASSLDEQFF,TGTGCCAGCAGCTTAGACGAGCAGTTCTTC
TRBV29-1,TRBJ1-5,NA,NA,CSVEDRSSAPNQPQHF,TGCAGCGTTGAAGATCGGAGCAGTGCCCCAAATCAGCCCCAGCATTTT
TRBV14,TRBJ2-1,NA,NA,CASSQGFGGHKQFF,TGTGCCAGCAGCCAAGGATTCGGGGGACATAAGCAGTTCTTC
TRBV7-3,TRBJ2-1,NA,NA,CASSPDFNEQFF,TGTGCCAGCAGCCCGGACTTCAATGAGCAGTTCTTC
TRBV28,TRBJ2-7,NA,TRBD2,CASSSGLAGVSYEQYF,TGTGCCAGCAGCTCGGGACTAGCGGGGGTCTCCTACGAGCAGTACTTC
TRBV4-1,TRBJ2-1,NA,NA,CASSQVGPFQEQFF,TGCGCCAGCAGCCAAGTTGGACCCTTTCAGGAGCAGTTCTTC
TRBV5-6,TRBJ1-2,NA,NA,CASSFRVGGYTF,TGTGCCAGCAGCTTCAGGGTAGGCGGCTACACCTTC
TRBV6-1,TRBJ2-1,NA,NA,CASSQLRGEQFF,TGTGCCAGCAGTCAACTTAGAGGGGAGCAGTTCTTC
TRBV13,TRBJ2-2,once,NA,CASSLWGNTGELFF,TGTGCCAGCAGCTTATGGGGGAACACCGGGGAGCTGTTTTTT
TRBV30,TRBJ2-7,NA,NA,CAWSVLRGGRVSEQYF,TGTGCCTGGAGTGTACTCCGTGGTGGCAGGGTTTCCGAGCAGTACTTC
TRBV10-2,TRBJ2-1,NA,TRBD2,CASSEPGGNEQFF,TGCGCCAGCAGTGAGCCGGGGGGGAATGAGCAGTTCTTC
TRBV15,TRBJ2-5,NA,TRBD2,CATSSLAGGGIETQYF,TGTGCCACCAGCAGCTTAGCGGGAGGTGGTATAGAGACCCAGTACTTC
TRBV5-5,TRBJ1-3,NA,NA,CASSLSKSSGNTIYF,TGTGCCAGCAGCTTGTCTAAGAGCTCTGGAAACACCATATATTTT
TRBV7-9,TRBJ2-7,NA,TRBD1,CASILPDRGGEQYF,TGTGCCAGCATTCTCCCCGACAGGGGGGGCGAGCAGTACTTC
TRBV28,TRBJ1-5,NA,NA,CASSSGGNQPQHF,TGTGCCAGCAGTTCGGGCGGGAATCAGCCCCAGCATTTT
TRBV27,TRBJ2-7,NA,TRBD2,CASQKSVAVSREAPYEQYF,TGTGCCAGCCAAAAATCGGTCGCGGTCTCGCGGGAGGCCCCCTACGAGCAGTACTTC
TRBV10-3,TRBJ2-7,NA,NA,CAISESTASSEQYF,TGTGCCATCAGTGAGTCGACCGCGAGCAGCGAGCAGTACTTC
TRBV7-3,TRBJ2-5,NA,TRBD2,CASSLSGRAGETQYF,TGTGCCAGCAGCTTAAGCGGGAGGGCGGGGGAGACCCAGTACTTC
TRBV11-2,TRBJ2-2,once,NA,CASSPRVDGELFF,TGTGCCAGCAGCCCCCGGGTGGACGGGGAGCTGTTTTTT
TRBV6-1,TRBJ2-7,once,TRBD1,CASSEWDRSTYEQYF,TGTGCCAGCAGTGAGTGGGACAGAAGCACCTACGAGCAGTACTTC
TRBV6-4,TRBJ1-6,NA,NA,CASRIPGCVNSPLHF,TGTGCCAGCAGGATACCGGGCTGTGTTAATTCACCCCTCCACTTT
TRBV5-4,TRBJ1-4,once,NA,CASSPGAPRSELFF,TGTGCCAGCAGCCCCGGGGCCCCGAGGTCGGAACTGTTTTTT
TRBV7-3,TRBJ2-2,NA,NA,CASSLMGVGPNTGELFF,TGTGCCAGCAGCTTAATGGGAGTGGGACCGAACACCGGGGAGCTGTTTTTT
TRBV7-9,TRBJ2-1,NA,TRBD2,CASSSYSGRAASYNEQFF,TGTGCCAGCAGCTCGTATAGCGGGAGAGCTGCATCCTACAATGAGCAGTTCTTC
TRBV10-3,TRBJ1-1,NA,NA,CATGAENTEAFF,TGTGCCACAGGGGCAGAGAACACTGAAGCTTTCTTT
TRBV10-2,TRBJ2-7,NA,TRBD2,CASSETVGAGVRSEQYF,TGCGCCAGCAGTGAGACGGTTGGGGCGGGAGTGCGGAGCGAGCAGTACTTC
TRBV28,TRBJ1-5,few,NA,CATTVGPGQPQHF,TGTGCCACCACTGTGGGGCCCGGTCAGCCCCAGCATTTT
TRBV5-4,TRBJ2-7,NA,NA,CASSVYRELPYEQYF,TGTGCCAGCAGCGTCTACAGGGAACTACCCTACGAGCAGTACTTC
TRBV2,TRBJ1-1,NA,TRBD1,CASSFTGGRAEAFF,TGTGCCAGCAGTTTCACAGGGGGCCGGGCTGAGGCTTTCTTT
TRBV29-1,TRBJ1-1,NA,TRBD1,CSVWDRATEAFF,TGCAGCGTTTGGGACAGGGCCACTGAAGCTTTCTTT
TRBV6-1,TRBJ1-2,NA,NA,CASSGETGLPLGYTF,TGTGCCAGCAGTGGGGAGACAGGCCTACCGCTAGGCTACACCTTC
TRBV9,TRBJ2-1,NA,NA,CASSISWRRSSYNEQFF,TGTGCCAGCAGCATTTCGTGGCGTAGGAGCTCCTACAATGAGCAGTTCTTC
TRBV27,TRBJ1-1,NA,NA,CASMHYYETSNTEAFF,TGTGCCAGCATGCACTACTACGAGACATCGAACACTGAAGCTTTCTTT
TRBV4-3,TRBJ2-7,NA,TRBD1,CASSPQDRGPEQYF,TGCGCCAGCAGCCCACAGGACAGGGGGCCTGAGCAGTACTTC
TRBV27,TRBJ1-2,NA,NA,CASMPLRGHGYTF,TGTGCCAGCATGCCCCTAAGAGGACATGGCTACACCTTC
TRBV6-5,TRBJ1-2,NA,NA,CASQSAGDHGYTF,TGTGCCAGCCAATCGGCAGGGGACCATGGCTACACCTTC
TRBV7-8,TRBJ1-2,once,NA,CASSLRARINYGYTF,TGTGCCAGCAGCTTAAGGGCCAGGATTAACTATGGCTACACCTTC
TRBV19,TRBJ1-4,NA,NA,CASSVVLVSNNEKLFF,TGTGCCAGTAGTGTCGTCCTCGTCAGCAATAATGAAAAACTGTTTTTT
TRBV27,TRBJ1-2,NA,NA,CASSFFPTTDTNYGHTF,TGTGCCAGCAGTTTCTTTCCCACGACAGATACTAACTATGGCCACACCTTC
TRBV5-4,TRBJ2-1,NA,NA,CASSLAQDNEQFF,TGTGCCAGCAGCTTGGCGCAGGACAATGAGCAGTTCTTC
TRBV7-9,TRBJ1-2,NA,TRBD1,CASSSPGTEANYGYTF,TGTGCCAGCAGCTCTCCCGGGACAGAAGCTAACTATGGCTACACCTTC
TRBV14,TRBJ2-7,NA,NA,CASSQFYRGGGAVGEQYF,TGTGCCAGCAGCCAATTCTATCGGGGCGGAGGCGCGGTTGGGGAGCAGTACTTC
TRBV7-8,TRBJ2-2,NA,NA,CASSLDRIGGELFF,TGTGCCAGCAGCTTAGATCGAATTGGGGGGGAGCTGTTTTTT
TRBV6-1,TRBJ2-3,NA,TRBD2,CASSDRRGTSGITRDTQYF,TGTGCCAGCAGTGACCGCAGGGGAACTAGCGGGATAACGAGGGATACGCAGTATTTT
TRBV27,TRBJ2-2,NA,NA,CASSLLGVRGPINGELFF,TGTGCCAGCAGTTTGCTGGGGGTGAGGGGCCCCATTAACGGGGAGCTGTTTTTT